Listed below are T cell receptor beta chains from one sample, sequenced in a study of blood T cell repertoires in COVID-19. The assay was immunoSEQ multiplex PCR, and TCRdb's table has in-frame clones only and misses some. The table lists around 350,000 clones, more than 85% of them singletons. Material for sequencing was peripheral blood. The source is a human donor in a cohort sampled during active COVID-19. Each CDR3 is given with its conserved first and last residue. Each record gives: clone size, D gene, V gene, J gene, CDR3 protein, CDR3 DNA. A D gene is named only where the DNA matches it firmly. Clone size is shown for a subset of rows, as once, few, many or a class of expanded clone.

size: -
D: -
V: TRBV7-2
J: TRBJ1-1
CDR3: CASSRKGGNTEAFF
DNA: TGTGCCAGCTCGCGGAAAGGGGGGAACACTGAAGCTTTCTTT

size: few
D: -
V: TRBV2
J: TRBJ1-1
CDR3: CASSEGPLFLNEAFF
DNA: TGTGCCAGCAGTGAGGGGCCCTTATTTTTGAATGAAGCTTTCTTT

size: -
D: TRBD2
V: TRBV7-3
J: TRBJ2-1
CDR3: CASSVSGLHNYNEQFF
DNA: TGTGCCAGCAGCGTTAGCGGGCTCCACAACTACAATGAGCAGTTCTTC

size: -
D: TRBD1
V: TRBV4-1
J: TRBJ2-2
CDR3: CASSQEPGGATGELFF
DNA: TGCGCCAGCAGCCAAGAGCCAGGGGGCGCGACCGGGGAGCTGTTTTTT

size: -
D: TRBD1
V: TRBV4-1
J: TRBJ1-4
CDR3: CASSQGDRGNEKLFF
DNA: TGCGCCAGCAGCCAAGGGGACAGGGGGAATGAAAAACTGTTTTTT

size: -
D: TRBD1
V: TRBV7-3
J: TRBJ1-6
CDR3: CASGRQGNSPLHF
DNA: TGTGCCAGCGGGCGACAGGGGAATTCACCCCTCCACTTT

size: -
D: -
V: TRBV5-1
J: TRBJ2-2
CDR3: CASSSGVQGSNTGELFF
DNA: TGCGCCAGCAGCTCCGGGGTTCAGGGGTCGAACACCGGGGAGCTGTTTTTT

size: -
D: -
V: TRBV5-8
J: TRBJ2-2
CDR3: CASSGRTNTGELFF
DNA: TGTGCCAGCAGCGGCAGGACGAACACCGGGGAGCTGTTTTTT

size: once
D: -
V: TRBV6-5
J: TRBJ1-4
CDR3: CASRRDFREKLFF
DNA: TGTGCCAGCAGGAGGGACTTCCGCGAAAAACTGTTTTTT

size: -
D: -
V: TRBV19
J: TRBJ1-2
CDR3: CASTISIARGGALRGYTF
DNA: TGTGCCAGTACCATATCGATCGCTCGCGGGGGCGCCTTGAGGGGCTACACCTTC

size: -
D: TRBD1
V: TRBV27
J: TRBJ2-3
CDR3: CAVGQGAPPDTQYF
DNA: TGTGCCGTGGGACAGGGGGCTCCCCCGGATACGCAGTATTTT

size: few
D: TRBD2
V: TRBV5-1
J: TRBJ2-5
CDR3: CASSSGVTSPTLETQYF
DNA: TGCGCCAGCAGCTCGGGAGTGACTAGCCCTACGTTAGAGACCCAGTACTTC

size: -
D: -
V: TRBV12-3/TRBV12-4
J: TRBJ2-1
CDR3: CASRPPQGQQFF
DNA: TGTGCCAGCCGCCCCCCACAGGGCCAGCAGTTCTTC

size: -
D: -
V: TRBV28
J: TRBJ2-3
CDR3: CASSTGTRLGTDTQYF
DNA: TGTGCCAGCAGTACCGGGACTCGTCTAGGGACAGATACGCAGTATTTT

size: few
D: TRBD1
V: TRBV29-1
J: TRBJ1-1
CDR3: CSVTGFITEAFF
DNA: TGCAGCGTGACAGGGTTTATCACTGAAGCTTTCTTT

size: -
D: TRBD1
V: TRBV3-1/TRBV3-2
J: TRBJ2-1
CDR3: CASSQAGTGGVNEQFF
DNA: TGTGCCAGCAGCCAGGCCGGGACAGGGGGTGTAAATGAGCAGTTCTTC

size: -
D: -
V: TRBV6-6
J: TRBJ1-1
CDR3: CASSYGSGKEAFF
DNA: TGTGCCAGCAGTTACGGTTCGGGGAAGGAAGCTTTCTTT

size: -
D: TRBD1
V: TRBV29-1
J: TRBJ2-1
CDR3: CSVNTGTGAGNEQFF
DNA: TGCAGCGTCAACACCGGGACAGGGGCTGGCAATGAGCAGTTCTTC

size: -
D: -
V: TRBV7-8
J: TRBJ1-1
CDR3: CASSPGLGSRNTEAFF
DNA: TGTGCCAGCAGCCCAGGACTGGGTTCTAGGAACACTGAAGCTTTCTTT

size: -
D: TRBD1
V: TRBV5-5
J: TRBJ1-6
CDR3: CASSTTRDRARGPLHF
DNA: TGTGCCAGCAGCACAACCCGGGACAGGGCTCGGGGGCCCCTCCACTTT

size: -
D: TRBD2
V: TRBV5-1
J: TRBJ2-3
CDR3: CASSFRKWASGIGDTQYF
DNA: TGCGCCAGCAGCTTCCGAAAATGGGCTAGCGGGATAGGTGATACGCAGTATTTT

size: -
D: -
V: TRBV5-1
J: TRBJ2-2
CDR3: CASSLNGGELFF
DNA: TGCGCCAGCAGCCTCAACGGCGGGGAGCTGTTTTTT

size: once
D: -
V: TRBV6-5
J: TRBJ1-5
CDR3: CASSQSGGQPQHF
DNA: TGTGCCAGCAGTCAGTCGGGAGGTCAGCCCCAGCATTTT

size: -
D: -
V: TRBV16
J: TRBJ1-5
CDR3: CASSQSAGHKPQHF
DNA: TGTGCCAGCAGCCAAAGCGCAGGACACAAGCCCCAGCATTTT

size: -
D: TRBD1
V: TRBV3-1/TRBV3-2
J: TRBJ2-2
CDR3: CASSPGWTGVTGELFF
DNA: TGTGCCAGCAGCCCCGGCTGGACAGGGGTAACCGGGGAGCTGTTTTTT

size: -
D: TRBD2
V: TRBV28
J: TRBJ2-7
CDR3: CASSLSGRTSYEQYF
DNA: TGTGCCAGCAGTTTAAGCGGGAGGACGTCCTACGAGCAGTACTTC

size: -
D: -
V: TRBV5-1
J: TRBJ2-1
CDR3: CASSFAGGNEQFF
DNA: TGCGCCAGCAGCTTTGCCGGCGGGAATGAGCAGTTCTTC

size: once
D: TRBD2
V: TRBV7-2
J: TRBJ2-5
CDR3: CASSPSGAQETQYF
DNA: TGTGCCAGCAGCCCTAGCGGAGCCCAAGAGACCCAGTACTTC

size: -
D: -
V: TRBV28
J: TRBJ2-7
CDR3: CASSGGHRIYEQYF
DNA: TGTGCCAGCAGTGGAGGGCATCGCATCTACGAGCAGTACTTC

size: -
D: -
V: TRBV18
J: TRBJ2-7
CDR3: CASSQGSYEQYF
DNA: TGTGCCAGCTCCCAGGGGTCCTACGAGCAGTACTTC

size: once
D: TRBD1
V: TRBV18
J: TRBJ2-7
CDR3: CASSSQGQYEQYF
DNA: TGTGCCAGCTCATCACAGGGGCAGTACGAGCAGTACTTC

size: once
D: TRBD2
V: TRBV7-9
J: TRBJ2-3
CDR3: CASSHPETSGRTDTQYF
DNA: TGTGCCAGCAGCCACCCGGAGACTAGCGGGAGAACGGATACGCAGTATTTT

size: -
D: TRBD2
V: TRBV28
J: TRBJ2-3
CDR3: CASSSLGGAGGRGDTQYF
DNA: TGTGCCAGCAGTTCCCTCGGAGGAGCGGGAGGGAGGGGAGATACGCAGTATTTT

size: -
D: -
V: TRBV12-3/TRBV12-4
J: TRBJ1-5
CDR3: CASSLDWRQPQHF
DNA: TGTGCCAGCAGTTTAGATTGGAGGCAGCCCCAGCATTTT

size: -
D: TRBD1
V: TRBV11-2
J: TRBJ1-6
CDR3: CASSTTLDRGNSPLHF
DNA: TGTGCCAGCAGCACTACCTTGGACAGGGGTAATTCACCCCTCCACTTT

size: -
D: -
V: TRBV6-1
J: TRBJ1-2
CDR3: CASSESGQLYGYTF
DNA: TGTGCCAGCAGTGAATCCGGACAGCTTTATGGCTACACCTTC

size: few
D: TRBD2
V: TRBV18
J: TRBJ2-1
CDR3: CASSPGLAGTVGEQFF
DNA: TGTGCCAGCTCACCAGGACTAGCGGGAACGGTTGGTGAGCAGTTCTTC

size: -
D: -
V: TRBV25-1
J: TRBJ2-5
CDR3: CASSEYGGTDQETQYF
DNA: TGTGCCAGCAGTGAATATGGCGGGACAGATCAAGAGACCCAGTACTTC

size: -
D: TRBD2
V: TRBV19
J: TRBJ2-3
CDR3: CASTDSGSGSTDTQYF
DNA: TGTGCCAGTACCGATAGCGGGAGTGGCTCCACAGATACGCAGTATTTT

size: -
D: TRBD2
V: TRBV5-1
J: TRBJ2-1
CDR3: CASSLSLAGNNEQFF
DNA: TGCGCCAGCAGCTTATCTCTAGCGGGGAACAATGAGCAGTTCTTC

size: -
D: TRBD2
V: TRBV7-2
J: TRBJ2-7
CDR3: CASSLSSGGISYEQYF
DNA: TGTGCCAGCAGCTTATCAAGCGGGGGGATTTCCTACGAGCAGTACTTC

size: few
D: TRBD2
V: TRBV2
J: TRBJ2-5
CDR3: CASRRGGAQETQYF
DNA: TGTGCCAGCAGGCGCGGGGGGGCGCAAGAGACCCAGTACTTC

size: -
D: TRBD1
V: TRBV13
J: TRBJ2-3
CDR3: CASSPSVRDRAADTQYF
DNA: TGTGCCAGCAGCCCTAGTGTGCGGGACAGGGCCGCAGATACGCAGTATTTT

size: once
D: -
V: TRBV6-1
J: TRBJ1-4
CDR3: CASSEATRMGEKLFF
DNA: TGTGCCAGCAGTGAAGCGACGCGGATGGGTGAAAAACTGTTTTTT

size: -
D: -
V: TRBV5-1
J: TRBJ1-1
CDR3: CASSLGSRWTEAFF
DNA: TGCGCCAGCAGCTTGGGGTCCCGGTGGACTGAAGCTTTCTTT

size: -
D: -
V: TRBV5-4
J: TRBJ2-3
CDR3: CASTLPGGADTQYF
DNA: TGTGCCAGCACCTTACCGGGGGGCGCAGATACGCAGTATTTT